The 23 T cell receptor beta chains presented below share a single source sample, sequenced in a study of vaccination and CD4 T cells after COVID-19. Oncomine TCR Beta short-read sequencing was applied to DNA from cultured CD4+ T cells. TCRdb reanalysed the PCR reads using MiXCR and keeps one entry per CDR3 protein. The sample shows more than 15,000 distinct CDR3 sequences, about 44% of them seen only once. Treatment meaning: approximately 9-day PBMC culture with coronavirus spike peptide pools or control peptides (ViraFEST assay). Their antigens remain unidentified. The sequencing sample was made of CD4+ T cells from blood, cultured in vitro. Receptor source: a human donor who had recovered from COVID-19.

The CDR3 spells CASHALGGRGGEQFF. For the CDR3, the DNA is TGTGCCAGCCACGCCTTGGGGGGGCGGGGGGGGGAGCAGTTCTTC. The genes are TRBV27 and TRBJ2-1; TRBD2 agrees at 9 bases. V lost 8 bases, J lost 10 bases, and 15 bases stayed unmatched. This CDR3 spans 15 amino acids. Germline CDR1 MNHEY, CDR2 SMNVEV (reference sequence).

This sequence joins TRBV7-2 and TRBJ2-5, with 8 nucleotides matching TRBD1. The junction had 1 base not matched to a gene; V was cut back by 3 bases and J by 4 bases. The CDR3 runs 13 residues. CDR1 and CDR2 (germline): SGHTA, FQGNSA. For the CDR3, the DNA is TGTGCCAGCAGCTTCGGACAGGGAGAGACCCAGTACTTC. It specifies CASSFGQGETQYF.

The chain combines TRBV15 with TRBJ2-1; D is undetermined. V lost 1 base and J 10 bases, leaving 11 bases between the germline ends. Germline V gives CDR1 LNHNV, CDR2 YYDKDF (reference sequence). CDR3 length: 13 amino acids. CDR3 amino acids: CATSRATHEEQFF. In DNA form, the CDR3 reads TGTGCCACCAGCAGAGCGACGCACGAGGAGCAGTTCTTC.

The table lists this clonotype with a few counts. The gene calls are TRBV6-1 and TRBJ2-5; 12 bases are a match to TRBD1. The germline gives CDR1 MNHNS, CDR2 SASEGT. V trimming: 3 bases; J trimming: 10 bases; junction bases outside the gene matches: 3. CDR3 length: 13 residues. CDR3 residues: CASSEGQGANQYF. The DNA for the CDR3 is TGTGCCAGCAGTGAGGGACAGGGGGCCAACCAGTACTTC.

This clonotype was found a few times. The CDR3 spells CASTPTSGSFDTQYF. CDR3 in DNA: TGTGCCAGCACCCCGACTAGCGGGAGTTTCGATACGCAGTATTTT. V is TRBV2 and J is TRBJ2-3; 12 bases are a match to TRBD2. The germline V gene encodes CDR1 SNHLY and CDR2 FYNNEI. The ends lost 7 bases at V and 6 bases at J; junction bases unmatched: 8. The CDR3 totals 15 residues.

This chain uses TRBV2 with TRBJ1-1, with a possible D match to TRBD1 (5 bases). CDR3 length equals 12 residues. The germline gives CDR1 SNHLY, CDR2 FYNNEI. The germline V and J ends were trimmed by 2 bases and 10 bases, with 11 bases remaining between them. CDR3 loop: CASSEMSGVAFF. The CDR3 bases are TGTGCCAGCAGTGAAATGTCGGGGGTAGCTTTCTTT.

This clonotype was picked up a small number of times. The chain combines TRBV20-1 with TRBJ2-3; D is ambiguous. CDR3 length equals 11 residues. CDR1 is DFQATT and CDR2 is SNEGSKA in the germline V gene (reference sequence). CDR3 amino acids: CGSETTDTQYF. In nucleotides, the CDR3 is TGCGGTTCGGAGACTACAGATACGCAGTATTTT.

In its sample, this clonotype was seen a few times. The chain joins TRBV20-1 to TRBJ1-2, with TRBD1 identical over 7 bases. CDR3 size: 16 residues. Per germline, CDR1 DFQATT and CDR2 SNEGSKA (reference sequence). Trimming removed 3 bases from V and 4 bases from J; junction bases left unmatched: 14. The CDR3 coding sequence is TGCAGTGCTAGGACCGAGGGCCAGGGGGGACCCTATGGCTACACCTTC. This sequence encodes CSARTEGQGGPYGYTF.

The V gene is TRBV7-2, the J gene TRBJ2-7, with D possibly TRBD1 on 6 matching bases. The V end was cut by 5 bases, the J end by 6 bases, with 11 bases between. The germline V gene encodes CDR1 SGHTA and CDR2 FQGNSA. This CDR3 has 12 residues. Here the CDR3 DNA reads TGTGCCAGCAGCCTGGACAGTTTCGAGCAGTACTTC. Translated: CASSLDSFEQYF.

The J gene is TRBJ2-7, the V gene TRBV20-1; 13 bases are a match to TRBD2. The CDR3 contains 16 residues. Germline V gene sequence: CDR1 DFQATT, CDR2 SNEGSKA (reference sequence). The V and J ends lost 0 bases and 0 bases, in that order; junction bases with no gene match: 2. The CDR3 DNA reads TGCAGTGCTAGAGAAGGGACTAGCGGGGACTCCTACGAGCAGTACTTC. Translating it yields CSAREGTSGDSYEQYF.

This rearrangement joins TRBV30 to TRBJ2-1; D is unclear. The CDR3 runs 12 residues. Between the trimmed V and J ends, which lost 0 bases and 13 bases, there was a span of 13 bases. Germline V gene sequence: CDR1 GTSNPN, CDR2 SVGIG (reference sequence). CDR3 sequence (DNA): TGTGCCTGGAGTGTACGCGGAGAGCTCCAGTTCTTC. This sequence encodes CAWSVRGELQFF.

The chain is built from TRBV6-5 and TRBJ2-3; perhaps D is TRBD1 or TRBD2 (5 bases each). Germline CDR1 reads MNHEY; CDR2 reads SVGAGI. CDR3 length equals 16 residues. V lost 0 bases to trimming and J lost 3 bases, with 13 bases between them. CDR3 in amino acids: CASSYSFGAMTDTQYF. CDR3 DNA sequence: TGTGCCAGCAGTTACTCCTTCGGGGCGATGACAGATACGCAGTATTTT.

This sequence joins TRBV28 and TRBJ2-7; no reliable D call. V was pared by 8 bases and J by 2 bases, with 10 bases between. This CDR3 has 12 amino acids. In germline, CDR1 is MDHEN, CDR2 SYDVKM. The CDR3 nucleotides are TGTGCCAGCTGTATTGATGCCTACGAGCAGTACTTC. It yields the protein CASCIDAYEQYF.

This clonotype has more than one count but fewer than ten. The V gene is TRBV10-3, the J gene TRBJ1-1, with a tentative D call TRBD1 (5 bases). Germline CDR1 ENHRY, CDR2 SYGVKD. This CDR3 region has 14 residues. V was pared by 6 bases and J by 1 base, with 12 bases between. The CDR3 spells CAIRALGGNTEAFF. Written as DNA, the CDR3 is TGTGCCATCAGGGCTCTTGGGGGGAACACTGAAGCTTTCTTT.

The V call is TRBV12-3 or TRBV12-4, the J call TRBJ2-7, with D possibly TRBD1 on 5 matching bases. With 6 bases removed from V and 0 bases from J, the gap between germline ends came to 24 bases. CDR3 size: 18 residues. The CDR3 loop is CASRVGQGLGGSSYEQYF. The CDR3 nucleotides are TGTGCCAGCAGGGTAGGGCAGGGTCTTGGCGGTAGCTCCTACGAGCAGTACTTC.

The V and J genes are TRBV2 and TRBJ1-5, with TRBD1 as a possible D gene (6 bases). The CDR3 spans 13 residues. CDR1 and CDR2 (germline): SNHLY, FYNNEI. The V gene lost 7 bases and the J gene lost 4 bases, with 11 bases spanning the gap. This chain's CDR3 is CASTGRGNQPQHF. Here the CDR3 DNA reads TGTGCCAGCACAGGGAGGGGGAATCAGCCCCAGCATTTT.

This clonotype appeared a few times. This chain links TRBV12-3 or TRBV12-4 with TRBJ1-6; 8 bases are shared with TRBD1. The CDR3 loop spans 14 amino acids. The J segment lost 10 bases and the V segment lost 6 bases, leaving 8 bases of the junction unmatched. CDR3 sequence: CASRPWTGNSPLHF. DNA of the CDR3: TGTGCCAGCAGGCCATGGACAGGGAACTCACCCCTCCACTTT.

The chain is built from TRBV10-3 and TRBJ1-2, with D maybe TRBD1 (5 bases). The germline V gene has CDR1 ENHRY and CDR2 SYGVKD. This CDR3 has 12 amino acids. V was cut by 4 bases and J by 2 bases, with 5 bases left in between. The CDR3 DNA reads TGTGCCATCAGTGGACAGAACTATGGCTACACCTTC. This encodes CAISGQNYGYTF.

V is TRBV29-1 and J is TRBJ2-7; D possibly corresponds to TRBD2 (6 bases). Trimming left V 0 bases short and J 9 bases short, with 6 bases between. Germline CDR1 reads SQVTM; CDR2 reads ANQGSEA. The CDR3 contains 10 residues. The CDR3 coding sequence is TGCAGCGTTGAAGATAGCGGGCAGTACTTC. This sequence encodes CSVEDSGQYF.

This chain connects TRBV6-5 to TRBJ2-7; no definite D call. The germline V and J ends were trimmed by 4 bases and 0 bases, with 16 bases remaining between them. The CDR3 runs 16 residues. From germline, CDR1 is MNHEY and CDR2 SVGAGI. CDR3 in DNA: TGTGCCAGCAGTTCCCCTTCTGCGTCTGGCTCCTACGAGCAGTACTTC. This gives the protein CASSSPSASGSYEQYF.

This sequence joins TRBV6-1 and TRBJ1-3; D is uncertain. Germline assignment: CDR1 MNHNS and CDR2 SASEGT. The V gene lost 7 bases and the J gene lost 3 bases, with 10 bases spanning the gap. The CDR3 has 13 residues. CDR3 region: CASNLHLGNTIYF. The CDR3, as DNA: TGTGCCAGCAACCTGCATCTTGGAAACACCATATATTTT.

This clonotype was observed a few times. This chain connects TRBV7-3 to TRBJ2-7, with D maybe TRBD1 (6 bases). The CDR3 runs to 13 residues. Trimming pared 3 bases from V and 2 bases from J, leaving 8 bases between. CDR1 SGHTA and CDR2 FQGTGA come from the germline V gene. CDR3 protein: CASSLDRAYEQYF. CDR3 in DNA: TGTGCCAGCAGCTTGGACAGAGCCTACGAGCAGTACTTC.

This chain uses TRBV28 with TRBJ2-5; 10 positions match TRBD1. V lost 2 bases, J lost 5 bases, and 5 bases stayed unmatched. The CDR3 is 15 amino acids. Germline loops: CDR1 MDHEN, CDR2 SYDVKM. Here the CDR3 reads CASSLQGTGVETQYF. CDR3 bases: TGTGCCAGCAGTTTACAGGGGACAGGGGTGGAGACCCAGTACTTC.